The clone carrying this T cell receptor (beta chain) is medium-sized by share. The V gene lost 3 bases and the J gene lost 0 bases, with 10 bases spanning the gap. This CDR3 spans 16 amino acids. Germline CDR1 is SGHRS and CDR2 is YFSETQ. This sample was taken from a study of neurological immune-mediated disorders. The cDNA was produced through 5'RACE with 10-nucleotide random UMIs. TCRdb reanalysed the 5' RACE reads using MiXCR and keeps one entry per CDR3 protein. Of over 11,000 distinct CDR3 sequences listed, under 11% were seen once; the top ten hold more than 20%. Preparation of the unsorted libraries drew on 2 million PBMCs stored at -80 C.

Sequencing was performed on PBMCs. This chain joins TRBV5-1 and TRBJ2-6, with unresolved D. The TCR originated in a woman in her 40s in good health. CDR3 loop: CASSSAGLSGANVLTF. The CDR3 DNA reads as TGCGCCAGCAGCTCTGCAGGCCTCTCTGGGGCCAACGTCCTGACTTTC.